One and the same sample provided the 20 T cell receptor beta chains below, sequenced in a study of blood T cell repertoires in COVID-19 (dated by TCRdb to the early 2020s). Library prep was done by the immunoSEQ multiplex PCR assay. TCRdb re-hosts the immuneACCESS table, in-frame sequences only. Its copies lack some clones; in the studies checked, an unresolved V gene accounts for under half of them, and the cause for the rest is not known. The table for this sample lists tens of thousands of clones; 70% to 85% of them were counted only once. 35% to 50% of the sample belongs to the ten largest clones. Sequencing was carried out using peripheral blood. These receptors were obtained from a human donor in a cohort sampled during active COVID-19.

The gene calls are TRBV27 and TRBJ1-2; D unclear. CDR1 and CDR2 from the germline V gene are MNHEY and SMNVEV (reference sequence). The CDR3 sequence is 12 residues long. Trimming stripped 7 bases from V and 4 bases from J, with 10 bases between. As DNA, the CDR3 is TGTGCCAGCACTACCTCAGGCTATGGCTACACCTTC. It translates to CASTTSGYGYTF.

CDR3 sequence: CASSLEAGANEKLFF. CDR3 DNA sequence: TGCGCCAGCAGCTTGGAAGCGGGCGCGAATGAAAAACTGTTTTTT. The chain recombines TRBV5-1 with TRBJ1-4, with D unresolved. There are 15 residues in the CDR3. Between the trimmed V and J ends, which lost 0 bases and 5 bases, there was a span of 11 bases. Germline values: CDR1 SGHRS, CDR2 YFSETQ.

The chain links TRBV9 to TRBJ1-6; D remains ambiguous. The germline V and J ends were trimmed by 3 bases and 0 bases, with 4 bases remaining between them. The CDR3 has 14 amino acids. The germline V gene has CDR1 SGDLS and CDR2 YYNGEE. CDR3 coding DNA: TGTGCCAGCAGCGGGAGCTCCTATAATTCACCCCTCCACTTT. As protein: CASSGSSYNSPLHF.

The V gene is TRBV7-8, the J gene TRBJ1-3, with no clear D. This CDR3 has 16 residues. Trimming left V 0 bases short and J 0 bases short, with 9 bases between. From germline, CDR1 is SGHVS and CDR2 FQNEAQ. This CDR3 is CASSLAGLRSGNTIYF. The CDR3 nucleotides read TGTGCCAGCAGCTTAGCCGGACTCCGCTCTGGAAACACCATATATTTT.

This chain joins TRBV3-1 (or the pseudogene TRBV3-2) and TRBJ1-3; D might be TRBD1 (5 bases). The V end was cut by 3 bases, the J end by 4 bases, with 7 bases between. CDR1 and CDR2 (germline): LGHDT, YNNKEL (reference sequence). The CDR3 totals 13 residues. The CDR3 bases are TGTGCCAGCAGCCATGGACAAGGAAACACCATATATTTT. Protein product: CASSHGQGNTIYF.

CDR3 nucleotides: TGCGCCAGCAGCCAAGAACGGGGGGCAAGAGAGACCCAGTACTTC. As protein: CASSQERGARETQYF. The gene calls are TRBV4-1 and TRBJ2-5, with D perhaps matching TRBD2 (7 bases). The CDR3 runs 15 residues. V was clipped by 0 bases and J by 4 bases, with 12 bases between them. Germline values: CDR1 MGHRA, CDR2 YSYEKL.

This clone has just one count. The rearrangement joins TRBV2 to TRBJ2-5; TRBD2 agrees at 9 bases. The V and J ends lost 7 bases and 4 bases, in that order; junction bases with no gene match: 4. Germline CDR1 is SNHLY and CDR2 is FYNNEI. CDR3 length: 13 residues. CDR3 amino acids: CASNLAGSETQYF. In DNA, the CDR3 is TGTGCCAGCAATCTAGCGGGGTCAGAGACCCAGTACTTC.

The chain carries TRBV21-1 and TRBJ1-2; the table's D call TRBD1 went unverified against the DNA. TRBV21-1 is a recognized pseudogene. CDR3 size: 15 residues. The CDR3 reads CASSKGGQGDYGYTF. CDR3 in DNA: TGTGCCAGCAGCAAAGGGGGACAGGGAGACTATGGCTACACCTTC.

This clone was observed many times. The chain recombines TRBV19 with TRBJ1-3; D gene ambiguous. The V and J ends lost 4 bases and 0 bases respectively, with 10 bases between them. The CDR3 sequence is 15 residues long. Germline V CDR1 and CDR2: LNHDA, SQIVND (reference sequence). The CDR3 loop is CASSRLSRSGNTIYF. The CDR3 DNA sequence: TGTGCCAGTAGTAGGCTTTCCCGCTCTGGAAACACCATATATTTT.

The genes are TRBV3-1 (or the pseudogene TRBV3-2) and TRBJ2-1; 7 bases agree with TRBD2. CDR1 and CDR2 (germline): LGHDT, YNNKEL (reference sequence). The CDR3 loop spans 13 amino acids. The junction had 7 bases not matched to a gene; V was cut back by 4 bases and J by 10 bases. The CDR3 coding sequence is TGTGCCAGCAGCCTGGGAGGGGCTAGAGAGCAGTTCTTC. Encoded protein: CASSLGGAREQFF.

CDR3: CASSLIRGTYEQYF. CDR3 nucleotides: TGTGCCAGCAGCTTAATTCGAGGAACCTACGAGCAGTACTTC. The gene calls are TRBV7-8 and TRBJ2-7; D remains unclear. The CDR3 runs to 14 residues. Trimming removed 2 bases at V and 2 bases at J, with 10 bases between. The germline CDR1 and CDR2 sequences are SGHVS and FQNEAQ.

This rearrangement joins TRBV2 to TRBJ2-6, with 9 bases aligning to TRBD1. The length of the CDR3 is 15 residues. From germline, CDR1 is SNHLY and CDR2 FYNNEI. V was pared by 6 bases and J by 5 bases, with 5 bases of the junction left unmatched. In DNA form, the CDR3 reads TGTGCCAGCAGGGACAGGGGAAGGTGGGCCAACGTCCTGACTTTC. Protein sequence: CASRDRGRWANVLTF.

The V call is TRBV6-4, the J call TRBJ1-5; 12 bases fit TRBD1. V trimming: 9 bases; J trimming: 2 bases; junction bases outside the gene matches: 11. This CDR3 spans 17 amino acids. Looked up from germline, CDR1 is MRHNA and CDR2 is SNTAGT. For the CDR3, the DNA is TGTGCCAGAGCCGGGACAGGGGGCGCCGGGGGCAATCAGCCCCAGCATTTT. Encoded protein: CARAGTGGAGGNQPQHF.

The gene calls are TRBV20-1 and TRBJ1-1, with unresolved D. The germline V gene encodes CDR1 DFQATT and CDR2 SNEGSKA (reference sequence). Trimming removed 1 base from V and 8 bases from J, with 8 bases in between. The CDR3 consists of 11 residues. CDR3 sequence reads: CSARGFREAFF. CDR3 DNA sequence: TGCAGTGCTAGAGGGTTCAGGGAAGCTTTCTTT.

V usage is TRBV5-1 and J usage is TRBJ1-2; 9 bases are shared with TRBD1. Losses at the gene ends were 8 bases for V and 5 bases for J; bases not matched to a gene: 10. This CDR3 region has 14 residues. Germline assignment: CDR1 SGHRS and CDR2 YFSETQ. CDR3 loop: CASETGTGTYGYTF. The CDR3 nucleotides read TGCGCCAGTGAAACCGGGACAGGGACATATGGCTACACCTTC.

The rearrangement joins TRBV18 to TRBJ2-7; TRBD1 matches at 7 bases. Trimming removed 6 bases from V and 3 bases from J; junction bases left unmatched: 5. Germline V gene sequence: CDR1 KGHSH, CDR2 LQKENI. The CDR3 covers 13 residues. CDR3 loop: CASSTGQNYEQYF. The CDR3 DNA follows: TGTGCCAGCTCCACGGGACAGAACTACGAGCAGTACTTC.

CDR3 sequence: CASSQDGTSGAITSYEQYF. CDR3 in DNA: TGTGCCAGCAGCCAAGACGGGACTAGCGGGGCTATTACCTCCTACGAGCAGTACTTC. J is TRBJ2-7 and V is TRBV3-1 (or the pseudogene TRBV3-2); TRBD2 matches 13 bases. With V trimmed by 0 bases and J by 0 bases, 8 bases remained unmatched. Germline V gives CDR1 LGHDT, CDR2 YNNKEL (reference sequence). The CDR3 is 19 amino acids.

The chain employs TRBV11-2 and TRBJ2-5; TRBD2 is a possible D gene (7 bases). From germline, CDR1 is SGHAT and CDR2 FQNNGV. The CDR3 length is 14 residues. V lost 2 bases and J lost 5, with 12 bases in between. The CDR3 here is CASSLRGAGETQYF. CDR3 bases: TGTGCCAGCAGCTTACGGGGGGCTGGTGAGACCCAGTACTTC.

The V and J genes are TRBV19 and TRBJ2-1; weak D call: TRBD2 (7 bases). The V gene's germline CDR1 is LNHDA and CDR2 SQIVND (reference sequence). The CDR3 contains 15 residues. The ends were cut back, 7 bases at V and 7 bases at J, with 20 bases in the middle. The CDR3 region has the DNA TGTGCCAGTAATTTCGGCGGGGGCCGTTCGAATGAGCAGTTCTTC. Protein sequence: CASNFGGGRSNEQFF.

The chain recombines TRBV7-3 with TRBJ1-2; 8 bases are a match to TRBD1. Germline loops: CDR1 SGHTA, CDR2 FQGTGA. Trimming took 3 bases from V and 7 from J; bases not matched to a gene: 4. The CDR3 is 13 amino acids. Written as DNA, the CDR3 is TGTGCCAGCAGCTTCGACAGGGGTAGTGGCTACACCTTC. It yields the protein CASSFDRGSGYTF.